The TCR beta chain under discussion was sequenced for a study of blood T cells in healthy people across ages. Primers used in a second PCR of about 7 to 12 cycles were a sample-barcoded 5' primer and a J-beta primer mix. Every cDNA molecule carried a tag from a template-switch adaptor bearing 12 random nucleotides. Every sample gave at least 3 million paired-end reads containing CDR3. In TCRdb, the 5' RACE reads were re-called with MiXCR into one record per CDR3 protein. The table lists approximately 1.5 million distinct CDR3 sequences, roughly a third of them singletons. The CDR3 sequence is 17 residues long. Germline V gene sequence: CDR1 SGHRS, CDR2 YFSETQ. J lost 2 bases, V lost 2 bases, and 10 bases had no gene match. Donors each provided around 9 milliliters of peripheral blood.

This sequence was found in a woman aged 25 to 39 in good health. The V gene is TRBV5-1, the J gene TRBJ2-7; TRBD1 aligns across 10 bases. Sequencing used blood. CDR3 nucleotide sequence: TGCGCCAGCAGCTTTGGTGGGACAGGGGAAAGAGCCTACGAGCAGTACTTC. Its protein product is CASSFGGTGERAYEQYF.